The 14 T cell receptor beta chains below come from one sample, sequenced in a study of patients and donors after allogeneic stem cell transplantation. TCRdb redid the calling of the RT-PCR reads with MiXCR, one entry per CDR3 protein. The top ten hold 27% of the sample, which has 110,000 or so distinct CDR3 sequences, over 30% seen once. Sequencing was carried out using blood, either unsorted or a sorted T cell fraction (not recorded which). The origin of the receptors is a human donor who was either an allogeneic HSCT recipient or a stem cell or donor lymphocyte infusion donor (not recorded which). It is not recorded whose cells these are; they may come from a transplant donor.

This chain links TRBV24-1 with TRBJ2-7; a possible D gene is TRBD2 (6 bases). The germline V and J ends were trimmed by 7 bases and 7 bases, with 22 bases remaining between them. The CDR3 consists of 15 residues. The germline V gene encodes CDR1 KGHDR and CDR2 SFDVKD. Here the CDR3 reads CATSPRTAGTREQYF. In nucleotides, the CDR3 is TGTGCCACCAGCCCCCGGACGGCGGGAACGAGAGAGCAGTACTTC.

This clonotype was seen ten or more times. Here the CDR3 DNA reads TGTGCCACCGAGGACAGAAACAATGAGCAGTTCTTC. Protein: CATEDRNNEQFF. The V call is TRBV24-1, the J call TRBJ2-1, with D possibly TRBD1 on 6 matching bases. The V end was cut by 9 bases, the J end by 5 bases, with 10 bases between. This CDR3 is built from 12 residues. Germline assignment: CDR1 KGHDR and CDR2 SFDVKD.

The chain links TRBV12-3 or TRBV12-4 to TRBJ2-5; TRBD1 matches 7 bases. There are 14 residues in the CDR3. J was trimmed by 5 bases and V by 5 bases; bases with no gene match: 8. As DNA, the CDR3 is TGTGCCAGCAGTCGACAGGGCCTCCGGGAGACCCAGTACTTC. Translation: CASSRQGLRETQYF.

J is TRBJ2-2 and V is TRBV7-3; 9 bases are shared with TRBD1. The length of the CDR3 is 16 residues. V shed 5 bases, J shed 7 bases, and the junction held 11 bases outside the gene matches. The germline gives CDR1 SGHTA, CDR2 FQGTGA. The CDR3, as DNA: TGTGCCAGCAGCACCGCCAACAGGGGGCAAGGCGGGGAGCTGTTTTTT. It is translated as CASSTANRGQGGELFF.

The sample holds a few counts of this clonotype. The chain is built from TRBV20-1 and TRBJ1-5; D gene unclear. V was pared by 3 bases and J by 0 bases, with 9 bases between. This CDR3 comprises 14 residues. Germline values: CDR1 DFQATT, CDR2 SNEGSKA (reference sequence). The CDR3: CSASAAYSNQPQHF. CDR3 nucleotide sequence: TGCAGTGCTAGTGCAGCATATAGCAATCAGCCCCAGCATTTT.

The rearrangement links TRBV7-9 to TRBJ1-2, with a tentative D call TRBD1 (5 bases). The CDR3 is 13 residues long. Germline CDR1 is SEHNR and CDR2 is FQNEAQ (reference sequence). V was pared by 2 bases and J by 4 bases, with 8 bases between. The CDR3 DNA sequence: TGTGCCAGCAGCTTAATGGGGGGCTATGGCTACACCTTC. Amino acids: CASSLMGGYGYTF.

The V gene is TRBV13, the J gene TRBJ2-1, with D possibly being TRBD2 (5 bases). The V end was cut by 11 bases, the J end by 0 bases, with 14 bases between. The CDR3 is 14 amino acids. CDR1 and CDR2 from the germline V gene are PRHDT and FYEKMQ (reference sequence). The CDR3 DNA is TGTGCCGTTCAGCGGCCCAGCTCCTACAATGAGCAGTTCTTC. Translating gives CAVQRPSSYNEQFF.

The CDR3, as DNA: TGCGCCAGCAGCTTAGGTCATTTGCGGCCCCAGGGAAACACCATATATTTT. This translates into CASSLGHLRPQGNTIYF. The V call is TRBV5-1, the J call TRBJ1-3; D gene ambiguous. This CDR3 is 17 amino acids long. Trimming cost V 2 bases and J 4 bases, with 19 bases left between them. Germline CDR1 and CDR2: SGHRS and YFSETQ. Using reference TRBV5-1 and TRBJ1-3 for the parts outside the CDR3, the full variable domain is KAGVTQTPRYLIKTRGQQVTLSCSPISGHRSVSWYQQTPGQGLQFLFEYFSETQRNKGNFPGRFSGRQFSNSRSEMNVSTLELGDSALYLCASSLGHLRPQGNTIYFGEGSWLTVV.

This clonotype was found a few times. The CDR3 loop is CASSLKSSGPFYNEQFF. The CDR3, as DNA: TGTGCCAGCAGCTTAAAATCATCCGGACCATTCTACAATGAGCAGTTCTTC. The chain recombines TRBV7-3 with TRBJ2-1; no firm D call. CDR1 is SGHTA and CDR2 is FQGTGA in the germline V gene. The CDR3 contains 17 residues. The ends were cut back, 1 base at V and 3 bases at J, with 16 bases in the middle.

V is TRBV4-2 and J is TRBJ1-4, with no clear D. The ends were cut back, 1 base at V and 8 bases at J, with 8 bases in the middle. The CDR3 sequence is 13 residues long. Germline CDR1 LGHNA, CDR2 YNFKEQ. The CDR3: CASSQVEGEKLFF. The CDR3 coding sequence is TGTGCCAGCAGCCAAGTTGAAGGGGAAAAACTGTTTTTT.

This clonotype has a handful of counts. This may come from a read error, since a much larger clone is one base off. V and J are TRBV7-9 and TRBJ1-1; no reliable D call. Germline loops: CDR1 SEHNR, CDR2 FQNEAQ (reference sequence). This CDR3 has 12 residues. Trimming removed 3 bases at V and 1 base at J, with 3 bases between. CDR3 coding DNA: TGTGCCAGCAGCTTCACGAACACTGAAGCTTTCTTT. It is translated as CASSFTNTEAFF.

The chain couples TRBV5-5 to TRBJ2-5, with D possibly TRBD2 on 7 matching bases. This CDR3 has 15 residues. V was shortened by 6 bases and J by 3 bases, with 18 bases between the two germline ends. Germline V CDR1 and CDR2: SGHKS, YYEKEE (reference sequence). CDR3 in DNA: TGTGCCAGCACCCCACGGAGGGGGGGAAAAGAGACCCAGTACTTC. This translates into CASTPRRGGKETQYF.

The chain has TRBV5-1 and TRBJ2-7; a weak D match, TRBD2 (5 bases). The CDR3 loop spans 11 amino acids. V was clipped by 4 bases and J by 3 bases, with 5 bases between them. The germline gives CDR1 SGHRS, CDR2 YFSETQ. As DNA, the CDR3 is TGCGCCAGCAGCGAGGGCTACGAGCAGTACTTC. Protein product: CASSEGYEQYF.

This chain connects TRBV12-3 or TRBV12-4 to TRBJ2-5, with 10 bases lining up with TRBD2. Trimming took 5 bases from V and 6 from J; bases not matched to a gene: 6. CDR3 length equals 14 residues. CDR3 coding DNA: TGTGCCAGCAGTGTGCTAGCGGGAGAGAAGACCCAGTACTTC. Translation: CASSVLAGEKTQYF.